This TCR beta chain was sequenced in a study of cytomegalovirus exposure and HLA in healthy donors. In germline, CDR1 is MNHNY, CDR2 SVGAGI (reference sequence). V was clipped by 4 bases and J by 4 bases, with 11 bases between them. The CDR3 spans 14 residues. This table comes from immunoSEQ multiplex PCR, and its TCRdb copy is limited to in-frame clones, with some not included. The sample includes about 130,000 clones, 89% of them seen just once. The TCR sequence derives from a woman aged 18-29 years in good health and CMV-seronegative. The sequencing sample was made of PBMCs. The J gene is TRBJ2-1, the V gene TRBV6-6; a weak D match, TRBD1 (7 bases). The CDR3 DNA reads TGTGCCAGCAGTTCAGGGGGAGGTTACAATGAGCAGTTCTTC. The encoded protein is CASSSGGGYNEQFF.